This T cell receptor beta chain was retrieved from a study of kidney transplant recipient with SARS-CoV-2 infection. The CDR3 sequence is 17 residues long. On this clonotype: This clone may be a read error of a much larger clone one base away.

TCRdb re-called the reads through MiXCR, storing one row per CDR3 protein. Counted here are 200,000 to 250,000 distinct CDR3 sequences, 29% occurring once; the ten biggest clones make up less than 8.5%. The chain uses TRBV21-1 and TRBJ2-3. TRBV21-1 counts as a pseudogene. This receptor was taken from a male patient aged 30 to 39 who had COVID-19 and was a kidney transplant recipient. The graft donor may account for some of the T cells. Sequences were derived from a blood sample, sampled at baseline and on day 111 from a kidney transplant recipient. DNA of the CDR3: TGTGCCAGCAGGTGGCTAATAGCTACAGTCACGCAAGATACGCAGTATTTT. This sequence encodes CASRWLIATVTQDTQYF.